The rows below give T cell receptor beta chains drawn from one sample of a study of blood T cell repertoires in COVID-19. Profiled with immunoSEQ multiplex PCR; TCRdb holds only in-frame clones, not every one. The sample lists over 200,000 clones, 70% to 90% occurring once. Sequenced sample: PBMCs or T cells enriched from blood (not recorded which). These receptors were obtained from a man in his forties who had recovered from COVID-19. Both conserved end residues are part of each CDR3. The D gene is left open where the match is weak. Only part of the rows carry a size: once, few, many, or a class if the clone is expanded.

size: NA; D: NA; V: TRBV10-1; J: TRBJ2-2; DNA: TGCGCCAGCAGAGGGCAGGGGAACACCGGGGAGCTGTTTTTT; CDR3: CASRGQGNTGELFF
size: few; D: TRBD1; V: TRBV5-1; J: TRBJ2-7; DNA: TGCGCCAGCAGCTCGGGACAGGGGTCCCCGCAGTACTTC; CDR3: CASSSGQGSPQYF
size: NA; D: NA; V: TRBV6-5; J: TRBJ1-2; DNA: TGTGCCAGCAGTCTTACGGGAGCTAGTTATGGCTACACCTTC; CDR3: CASSLTGASYGYTF
size: NA; D: NA; V: TRBV11-2; J: TRBJ2-7; DNA: TGTGCCAGCAGGGCCAGGGAGCGGCGGGATGGCGAGCAGTACTTC; CDR3: CASRARERRDGEQYF
size: few; D: NA; V: TRBV4-1; J: TRBJ2-3; DNA: TGCGCCAGCAGCCAAGATATGACTAGTGCATCAGATACGCAGTATTTT; CDR3: CASSQDMTSASDTQYF
size: NA; D: TRBD1; V: TRBV19; J: TRBJ1-2; DNA: TGTGCCAGTAGGACAGGGGGCGCTAACTATGGCTACACCTTC; CDR3: CASRTGGANYGYTF
size: NA; D: NA; V: TRBV19; J: TRBJ1-2; DNA: TGTGCCAGTAGTTCTTTCCAACAGTATGGCTACACCTTC; CDR3: CASSSFQQYGYTF
size: NA; D: NA; V: TRBV7-2; J: TRBJ1-2; DNA: TGTGCCAGCAGCTTAGGGGTACTGAGGGGCTACACCTTC; CDR3: CASSLGVLRGYTF
size: NA; D: NA; V: TRBV18; J: TRBJ1-2; DNA: TGTGCCAGCTCACCACTTACAGGCACTAACTATGGCTACACCTTC; CDR3: CASSPLTGTNYGYTF
size: NA; D: NA; V: TRBV5-1; J: TRBJ1-1; DNA: TGCGCCAGCAGCCACCGTCCCGGGGGTGCCAACACTGAAGCTTTCTTT; CDR3: CASSHRPGGANTEAFF
size: NA; D: TRBD1; V: TRBV5-4; J: TRBJ1-1; DNA: TGTGCCAGCATCCCGGGACAGGGGTTGGGGAACACTGAAGCTTTCTTT; CDR3: CASIPGQGLGNTEAFF
size: NA; D: NA; V: TRBV9; J: TRBJ2-7; DNA: TGTGCCAGCAGCGTAGCAGGGGAATCCTACGAGCAGTACTTC; CDR3: CASSVAGESYEQYF
size: NA; D: NA; V: TRBV27; J: TRBJ1-1; DNA: TGTGCCAGCAGTCTAAGTTCTAGTGTCACTGAAGCTTTCTTT; CDR3: CASSLSSSVTEAFF
size: NA; D: TRBD2; V: TRBV27; J: TRBJ2-1; DNA: TGTGCCAGCAGTTCTCTGGCGGGGGGGAATGAGCAGTTCTTC; CDR3: CASSSLAGGNEQFF
size: NA; D: NA; V: TRBV11-2; J: TRBJ1-1; DNA: TGTGCCAGCAGCTTACAGGACAGTGAAGCTTTCTTT; CDR3: CASSLQDSEAFF
size: NA; D: NA; V: TRBV3-1/TRBV3-2; J: TRBJ2-7; DNA: TGTGCCAGCAGCCAAGATGCGGGGGCCAACTACGAGCAGTACTTC; CDR3: CASSQDAGANYEQYF
size: NA; D: NA; V: TRBV19; J: TRBJ2-2; DNA: TGTGCCAGTAGTATTAGGACAGTCACCGGGGAGCTGTTTTTT; CDR3: CASSIRTVTGELFF
size: NA; D: TRBD2; V: TRBV28; J: TRBJ2-1; DNA: TGTGCCAGCAGAACCCTAGCGGGAGGGCCCTACAATGAGCAGTTCTTC; CDR3: CASRTLAGGPYNEQFF
size: NA; D: TRBD1; V: TRBV5-1; J: TRBJ2-7; DNA: TGCGCCAGCAGCTACGACAGGGCCTACGAGCAGTACTTC; CDR3: CASSYDRAYEQYF
size: NA; D: TRBD1; V: TRBV6-4; J: TRBJ1-2; DNA: TGTGCCAGCAGTCCACAGGGGTTGACAGGCTACACCTTC; CDR3: CASSPQGLTGYTF
size: NA; D: TRBD1; V: TRBV13; J: TRBJ1-6; DNA: TGTGCCAGCAGCCCCCCTGGACAGGGAAATTCACCCCTCCACTTT; CDR3: CASSPPGQGNSPLHF
size: NA; D: NA; V: TRBV7-9; J: TRBJ2-3; DNA: TGTGCCAGCAGCTTAAGTCAGGGGACGAGCACAGATACGCAGTATTTT; CDR3: CASSLSQGTSTDTQYF
size: NA; D: NA; V: TRBV10-2; J: TRBJ2-7; DNA: TGCGCCCTGTGGGGAGACTACGAGCAGTACTTC; CDR3: CALWGDYEQYF
size: NA; D: TRBD2; V: TRBV4-1; J: TRBJ2-1; DNA: TGCGCCAGCAGCCACCGAAGCACTAGCGGGGGGATTTACAATGAGCAGTTCTTC; CDR3: CASSHRSTSGGIYNEQFF
size: NA; D: TRBD1; V: TRBV4-2; J: TRBJ2-5; DNA: TGTGCCAGCAGCCAGGACAGGGCCCAAGAGACCCAGTACTTC; CDR3: CASSQDRAQETQYF
size: NA; D: NA; V: TRBV19; J: TRBJ1-5; DNA: TGTGCCAGTACCAGGCAGCTCAATCAGCCCCAGCATTTT; CDR3: CASTRQLNQPQHF
size: NA; D: TRBD1; V: TRBV12-5; J: TRBJ1-1; DNA: TGTGCTAGTGGTTCGGGACAGGGGATGAACACTGAAGCTTTCTTT; CDR3: CASGSGQGMNTEAFF
size: NA; D: TRBD2; V: TRBV11-2; J: TRBJ2-1; DNA: TGTGCCAGCAGCAACTTAAAAGGGGTAGGCGGGAGATCGTCGAATGAGCAGTTCTTC; CDR3: CASSNLKGVGGRSSNEQFF
size: NA; D: NA; V: TRBV7-3; J: TRBJ2-3; DNA: TGTGCCAGCAGCTACCGCCCCACTAGGAGCACAGATACGCAGTATTTT; CDR3: CASSYRPTRSTDTQYF
size: once; D: TRBD1; V: TRBV15; J: TRBJ1-1; DNA: TGTGCCACCAGCAGAGATTGGCAGGGGGCGCGGAACACTGAAGCTTTCTTT; CDR3: CATSRDWQGARNTEAFF
size: NA; D: TRBD1; V: TRBV18; J: TRBJ1-4; DNA: TGTGCCAGCTCACCCCGGGACAGGGTGAACGAAAAACTGTTTTTT; CDR3: CASSPRDRVNEKLFF
size: once; D: NA; V: TRBV10-1; J: TRBJ1-2; DNA: TGCGCCAGCAGTCCACGACGGGACTATGGCTACACCTTC; CDR3: CASSPRRDYGYTF
size: NA; D: TRBD1; V: TRBV19; J: TRBJ1-6; DNA: TGTGCCAGTAGTATAGGGGGACAGTATTCACCCCTCCACTTT; CDR3: CASSIGGQYSPLHF
size: NA; D: TRBD2; V: TRBV19; J: TRBJ2-3; DNA: TGTGCCAGTATTGAGCGGGGGAGAAGCACAGATACGCAGTATTTT; CDR3: CASIERGRSTDTQYF
size: NA; D: TRBD2; V: TRBV25-1; J: TRBJ2-3; DNA: TGTGCCAGCAGTAACAGCGGGGGCTCAGATACGCAGTATTTT; CDR3: CASSNSGGSDTQYF
size: NA; D: TRBD2; V: TRBV25-1; J: TRBJ2-7; DNA: TGTGCCAGCCGCCCTCGGGGCGGGGGGCAATACGAGCAGTACTTC; CDR3: CASRPRGGGQYEQYF
size: NA; D: TRBD2; V: TRBV18; J: TRBJ2-7; DNA: TGTGCCAGCTCCCTCCGACTAGCGGGAATCCACGAGCAGTACTTC; CDR3: CASSLRLAGIHEQYF
size: few; D: NA; V: TRBV9; J: TRBJ1-6; DNA: TGTGCCAGCAGCTCCTCAGGGGATAGGTCACCCCTCCACTTT; CDR3: CASSSSGDRSPLHF
size: once; D: NA; V: TRBV18; J: TRBJ2-7; DNA: TGTGCCAGCTCACCACTGGCGGCTACCTCGTCGTACGAGCAGTACTTC; CDR3: CASSPLAATSSYEQYF
size: NA; D: NA; V: TRBV5-1; J: TRBJ2-5; DNA: TGCGCCAGCAGCTTGTACGCTCCCGGGGAGACCCAGTACTTC; CDR3: CASSLYAPGETQYF
size: NA; D: TRBD2; V: TRBV19; J: TRBJ2-3; DNA: TGTGCCAGTACCCTAAAGACTAGCGGGTACGCAGATACGCAGTATTTT; CDR3: CASTLKTSGYADTQYF
size: NA; D: TRBD1; V: TRBV20-1; J: TRBJ1-2; DNA: TGCAGTGCTATCAGGGGGAATGGCTACACCTTC; CDR3: CSAIRGNGYTF
size: NA; D: NA; V: TRBV24-1; J: TRBJ2-5; DNA: TGTGCCACCAGTGATGCCCGACAGGTAGAGACCCAGTACTTC; CDR3: CATSDARQVETQYF
size: few; D: TRBD2; V: TRBV19; J: TRBJ2-2; DNA: TGTGCCAGTAGTGGGCGAAGGCAGCGGGAGTTACCAAACACCGGGGAGCTGTTTTTT; CDR3: CASSGRRQRELPNTGELFF
size: NA; D: TRBD1; V: TRBV19; J: TRBJ1-2; DNA: TGTGCCAGTAGTAGGACAGGGCTGGATGGCTACACCTTC; CDR3: CASSRTGLDGYTF
size: NA; D: NA; V: TRBV28; J: TRBJ1-2; DNA: TGTGCCAGCAGTTCCACAGGGTCCGGTAACTATGGCTACACCTTC; CDR3: CASSSTGSGNYGYTF
size: NA; D: NA; V: TRBV19; J: TRBJ2-3; DNA: TGTGCCAGTACCAGGGCCCTCCCTAGCACAGATACGCAGTATTTT; CDR3: CASTRALPSTDTQYF
size: NA; D: NA; V: TRBV7-3; J: TRBJ2-7; DNA: TGTGCCAGCAGCTTAGGGGGGACCTCCTACGAGCAGTACTTC; CDR3: CASSLGGTSYEQYF
size: few; D: TRBD1; V: TRBV24-1; J: TRBJ2-3; DNA: TGTGCCACCAGTGACGCTACAGGGGCTGTAACAGATACGCAGTATTTT; CDR3: CATSDATGAVTDTQYF